Below, 21 T cell receptor beta chains from the same sample are listed, as sequenced in a study of memory CD4+ T cells and cytomegalovirus serostatus. Single viable CD3+CD4+CD8-CD45RO+ cells were sorted as the memory CD4+ T cells. Some clones are missing from TCRdb's copy, which holds only in-frame ones; the method was immunoSEQ multiplex PCR. The sample comprises approximately 40,000 clones, 76% of which are singletons, and 1.5% to 2% rests with the top ten. The sequencing input was memory CD4+ T cells from blood. Receptors originate from an adult in good health and CMV-seronegative.

V is TRBV7-7 and J is TRBJ2-1, with D tentatively TRBD2 (5 bases). CDR1 and CDR2 from the germline V gene are SSHAT and FNYEAQ (reference sequence). The germline V and J ends were trimmed by 2 bases and 2 bases, with 10 bases remaining between them. The CDR3 spans 15 residues. The CDR3 region is CASSLKEGTYNEQFF. CDR3 nucleotides: TGTGCCAGCAGCTTAAAAGAGGGAACCTACAATGAGCAGTTCTTC.

The V call is TRBV5-4, the J call TRBJ2-3; possible D gene TRBD2, 6 bases. This CDR3 contains 15 residues. The germline V gene encodes CDR1 SGHNT and CDR2 YYREEE (reference sequence). V was clipped by 0 bases and J by 5 bases, with 13 bases between them. The CDR3 nucleotides read TGTGCCAGCAGCTTGGCGAGGGCCGGGGGAGATACGCAGTATTTT. It encodes CASSLARAGGDTQYF.

This clone appeared once. V is TRBV2 and J is TRBJ2-1; 16 bases are shared with TRBD2. Trimming took 6 bases from V and 15 from J; bases not matched to a gene: 11. The CDR3 has 15 residues. Germline-derived CDR1 and CDR2 are SNHLY and FYNNEI. CDR3: CASRLGTSGGALLFF. As DNA, the CDR3 is TGTGCCAGCAGGCTAGGGACTAGCGGGGGGGCTCTATTGTTCTTC.

The V call is TRBV7-2, the J call TRBJ2-6; TRBD1 agrees at 7 bases. The CDR3 has 18 amino acids. Per germline, CDR1 SGHTA and CDR2 FQGNSA. With V trimmed by 3 bases and J by 0 bases, 8 bases remained unmatched. The CDR3 loop is CASSFVPGGHSGANVLTF. The CDR3 DNA sequence: TGTGCCAGCAGCTTTGTCCCAGGGGGACACTCTGGGGCCAACGTCCTGACTTTC.

This chain connects TRBV5-3 to TRBJ2-5; no clear D. TRBV5-3 is placed among ORFs of uncertain function. Trimming left V 4 bases short and J 0 bases short, with 13 bases between. There are 15 residues in the CDR3. CDR3 DNA sequence: TGTGCCAGAAGCGGGTACCACCACTACCAAGAGACCCAGTACTTC. Its translation: CARSGYHHYQETQYF.

The rearrangement uses TRBV19 and TRBJ2-7, with 8 bases matching TRBD1. The CDR3 consists of 15 residues. V lost 6 bases and J lost 3; bases outside the gene matches: 10. Germline CDR1 reads LNHDA; CDR2 reads SQIVND (reference sequence). CDR3: CASSQPGQALYEQYF. The CDR3 nucleotides are TGTGCCAGTAGCCAACCGGGACAGGCGCTCTACGAGCAGTACTTC.

This clone was observed a single time. The chain carries TRBV5-6 and TRBJ2-3, with 7 bases matching TRBD2. In germline, CDR1 is SGHDT, CDR2 YYEEEE. V was pared by 4 bases and J by 1 base, with 0 bases of the junction left unmatched. The CDR3 has 13 residues. CDR3 region: CASSRGGTDTQYF. Written as DNA, the CDR3 is TGTGCCAGCAGCCGGGGGGGCACAGATACGCAGTATTTT.

V gene TRBV28 combines with J gene TRBJ2-1; 13 bases are shared with TRBD2. V was pared by 9 bases and J by 8 bases, with 16 bases of the junction left unmatched. The CDR3 contains 17 residues. Germline CDR1 and CDR2: MDHEN and SYDVKM. The CDR3 DNA is TGTGCCAGTCAACCCGGGACTAGCGGGGTCGTTGTGTATGAGCAGTTCTTC. Its translation: CASQPGTSGVVVYEQFF.

The J gene is TRBJ1-2, the V gene TRBV10-3, with D uncertain. This CDR3 comprises 13 residues. CDR1 ENHRY and CDR2 SYGVKD come from the germline V gene. V lost 6 bases, J lost 6 bases, and 14 bases lay in between. The chain's CDR3 is CAIRGTEENGYTF. The CDR3 DNA reads as TGTGCCATCAGGGGAACAGAGGAAAATGGCTACACCTTC.

V and J are TRBV6-1 and TRBJ1-5; 7 nucleotides line up with TRBD1. From germline, CDR1 is MNHNS and CDR2 SASEGT. CDR3 size: 18 residues. V trimming: 4 bases; J trimming: 1 base; junction bases outside the gene matches: 13. This chain's CDR3 is CASSGYRGGSGSNQPQHF. CDR3 in DNA: TGTGCCAGCAGTGGTTACAGGGGTGGGAGTGGGAGCAATCAGCCCCAGCATTTT.

The chain employs TRBV28 and TRBJ1-5; tentatively, D is TRBD1 (5 bases). The germline gives CDR1 MDHEN, CDR2 SYDVKM. Trimming pared 10 bases from V and 3 bases from J, leaving 10 bases between. This CDR3 has 12 amino acids. The CDR3 DNA follows: TGTGCCACGGGACCGATCAATCAGCCCCAGCATTTT. Amino acids: CATGPINQPQHF.

The CDR3 sequence is CASSLKYSGNTIYF. DNA of the CDR3: TGTGCCAGCAGCCTAAAATACTCTGGAAACACCATATATTTT. The chain couples TRBV5-6 to TRBJ1-3; D unresolved. There are 14 residues in the CDR3. The germline V and J ends were trimmed by 4 bases and 0 bases, with 8 bases remaining between them. Germline V gene lookup returns CDR1 SGHDT and CDR2 YYEEEE.

The genes are TRBV7-2 and TRBJ2-5; D is possibly TRBD2 (5 bases). CDR1 and CDR2 (germline): SGHTA, FQGNSA. The length of the CDR3 is 15 residues. V was shortened by 1 base and J by 4 bases, with 13 bases between the two germline ends. The CDR3 sequence is CASSLGRGFGETQYF. CDR3 nucleotide sequence: TGTGCCAGCAGCTTAGGGCGCGGGTTCGGAGAGACCCAGTACTTC.

The rearrangement joins TRBV15 to TRBJ2-1; possible D gene TRBD1, 6 bases. V dropped 1 base and J dropped 0 bases, with 22 bases sitting between them. This CDR3 contains 20 residues. Germline V gene sequence: CDR1 LNHNV, CDR2 YYDKDF (reference sequence). The CDR3 DNA is TGTGCCACCAGCAGAGTTAGGCCAGGGGCCGCAGCGAGCTCCTACAATGAGCAGTTCTTC. Protein product: CATSRVRPGAAASSYNEQFF.

The V gene is TRBV5-1, the J gene TRBJ2-5, with D maybe TRBD1 (6 bases). Looked up from germline, CDR1 is SGHRS and CDR2 is YFSETQ. CDR3 length: 14 residues. V shed 4 bases and J shed 3 bases, with 13 bases lying between them. CDR3 amino acids: CASSTPAGEETQYF. The DNA for the CDR3 is TGCGCCAGCAGCACGCCGGCAGGGGAAGAGACCCAGTACTTC.

The rearrangement uses TRBV7-2 and TRBJ2-3; possible D gene TRBD2, 5 bases. Per the germline V gene, CDR1 is SGHTA and CDR2 is FQGNSA. Between the trimmed V and J ends, which lost 4 bases and 3 bases, there was a span of 11 bases. The CDR3 runs 14 residues. In DNA form, the CDR3 reads TGTGCCAGCAGCTCGGGCCCGGGGACAGATACGCAGTATTTT. It yields the protein CASSSGPGTDTQYF.

This clone showed up just a few times. The chain employs TRBV2 and TRBJ1-5, with a tentative D call TRBD1 (5 bases). Germline loops: CDR1 SNHLY, CDR2 FYNNEI. The CDR3 loop spans 17 amino acids. Trimming cost V 6 bases and J 4 bases, with 22 bases left between them. CDR3 bases: TGTGCCAGCAGGGATTCGCGGGGCCCCGTTAGAAATCAGCCCCAGCATTTT. Its protein is CASRDSRGPVRNQPQHF.

V gene TRBV7-9 combines with J gene TRBJ1-4; TRBD1 might be the D (6 bases). The CDR3 extends over 15 amino acids. The germline gives CDR1 SEHNR, CDR2 FQNEAQ (reference sequence). V was shortened by 4 bases and J by 2 bases, with 11 bases between the two germline ends. For the CDR3, the DNA is TGTGCCAGCAGCTCTAAGACAGGCACTAATGAAAAACTGTTTTTT. This translates into CASSSKTGTNEKLFF.

V and J are TRBV11-2 and TRBJ2-2; D may be TRBD1 (5 bases). V was clipped by 1 base and J by 7 bases, with 13 bases between them. The germline gives CDR1 SGHAT, CDR2 FQNNGV. The CDR3 is made up of 15 amino acids. This CDR3 is CASSLANQGNGELFF. CDR3 sequence (DNA): TGTGCCAGCAGCTTAGCGAACCAGGGTAACGGGGAGCTGTTTTTT.

The chain employs TRBV28 and TRBJ1-2, with D possibly being TRBD1 (6 bases). The CDR3 totals 16 residues. Trimming pared 3 bases from V and 4 bases from J, leaving 18 bases between. Germline V lookup: CDR1 MDHEN, CDR2 SYDVKM. The CDR3 DNA reads as TGTGCCAGCAGTTTCCGGGACACGGGAGGGATCTATGGCTACACCTTC. It is translated as CASSFRDTGGIYGYTF.

The CDR3 DNA sequence: TGCGCCAGCAGCTCTGGAGGGGGCGCCTCGTATGGCTACACCTTC. Its translation: CASSSGGGASYGYTF. The V and J genes are TRBV5-1 and TRBJ1-2; 7 nucleotides line up with TRBD1. The CDR3 consists of 15 residues. Germline V gene lookup returns CDR1 SGHRS and CDR2 YFSETQ. Trimming took 3 bases from V and 5 from J; bases not matched to a gene: 10.